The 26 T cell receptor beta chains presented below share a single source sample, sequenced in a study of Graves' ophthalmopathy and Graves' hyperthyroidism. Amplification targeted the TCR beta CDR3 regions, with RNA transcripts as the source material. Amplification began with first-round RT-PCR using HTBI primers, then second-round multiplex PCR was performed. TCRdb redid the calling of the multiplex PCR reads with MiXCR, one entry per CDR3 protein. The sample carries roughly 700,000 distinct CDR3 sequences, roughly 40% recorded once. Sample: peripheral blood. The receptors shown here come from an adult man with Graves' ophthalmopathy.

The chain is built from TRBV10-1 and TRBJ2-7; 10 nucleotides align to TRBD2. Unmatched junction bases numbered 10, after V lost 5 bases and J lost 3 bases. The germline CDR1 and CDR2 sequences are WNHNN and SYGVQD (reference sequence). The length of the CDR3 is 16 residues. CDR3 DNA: TGCGCCAGCAGTTCAGATAGCGGGAGGCCGGACTACGAGCAGTACTTC. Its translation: CASSSDSGRPDYEQYF.

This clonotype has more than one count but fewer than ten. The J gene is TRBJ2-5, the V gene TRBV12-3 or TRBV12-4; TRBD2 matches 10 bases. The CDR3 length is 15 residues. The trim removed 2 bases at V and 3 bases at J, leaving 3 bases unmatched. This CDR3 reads CASSLWLAGEETQYF. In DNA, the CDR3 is TGTGCCAGCAGTTTATGGCTAGCGGGGGAAGAGACCCAGTACTTC.

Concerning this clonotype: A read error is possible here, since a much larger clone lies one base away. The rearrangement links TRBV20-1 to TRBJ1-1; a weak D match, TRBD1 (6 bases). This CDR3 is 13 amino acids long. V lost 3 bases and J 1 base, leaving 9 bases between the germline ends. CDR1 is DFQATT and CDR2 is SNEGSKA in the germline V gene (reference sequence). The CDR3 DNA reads TGCAGTGCTAGTAGGGGGAGGAACACTGAAGCTTTCTTT. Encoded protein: CSASRGRNTEAFF.

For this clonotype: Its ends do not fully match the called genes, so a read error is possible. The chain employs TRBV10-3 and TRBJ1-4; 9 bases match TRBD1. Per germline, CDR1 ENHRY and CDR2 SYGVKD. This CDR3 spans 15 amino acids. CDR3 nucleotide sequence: TGTGCCAGCAGTGAAGTACAGGGGGCGAATGAAAAACTGTTTTTT. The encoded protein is CASSEVQGANEKLFF.

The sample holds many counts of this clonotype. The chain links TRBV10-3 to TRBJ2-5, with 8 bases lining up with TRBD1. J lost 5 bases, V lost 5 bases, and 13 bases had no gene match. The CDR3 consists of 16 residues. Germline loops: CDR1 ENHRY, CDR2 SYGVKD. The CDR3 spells CAISQLGQAFRETQYF. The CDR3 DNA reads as TGTGCCATCAGTCAACTGGGACAGGCCTTCCGCGAGACCCAGTACTTC.

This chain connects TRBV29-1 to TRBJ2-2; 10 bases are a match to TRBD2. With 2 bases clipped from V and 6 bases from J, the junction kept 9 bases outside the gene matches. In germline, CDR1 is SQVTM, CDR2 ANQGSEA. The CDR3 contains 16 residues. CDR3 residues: CSVEIQRGGPAGELFF. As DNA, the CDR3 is TGCAGCGTTGAAATTCAGCGGGGGGGCCCGGCCGGGGAGCTGTTTTTT.

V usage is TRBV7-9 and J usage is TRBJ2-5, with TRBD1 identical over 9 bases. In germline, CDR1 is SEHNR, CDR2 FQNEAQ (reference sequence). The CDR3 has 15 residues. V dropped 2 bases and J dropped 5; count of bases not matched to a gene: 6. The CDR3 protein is CASSLSQGARETQYF. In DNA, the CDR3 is TGTGCCAGCAGCTTATCACAGGGGGCGCGTGAGACCCAGTACTTC.

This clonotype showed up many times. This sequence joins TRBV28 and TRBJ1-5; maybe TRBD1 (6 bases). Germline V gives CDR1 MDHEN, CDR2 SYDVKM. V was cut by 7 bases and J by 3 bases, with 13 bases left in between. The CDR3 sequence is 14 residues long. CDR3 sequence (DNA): TGTGCCAGCATCCCACAGGGTTTCAATCAGCCCCAGCATTTT. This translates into CASIPQGFNQPQHF.

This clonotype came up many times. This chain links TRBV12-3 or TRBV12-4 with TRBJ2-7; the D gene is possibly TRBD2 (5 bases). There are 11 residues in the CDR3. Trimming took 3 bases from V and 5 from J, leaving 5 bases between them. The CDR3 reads CASSLEDEQYF. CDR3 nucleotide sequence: TGTGCCAGCAGTTTGGAGGACGAGCAGTACTTC.

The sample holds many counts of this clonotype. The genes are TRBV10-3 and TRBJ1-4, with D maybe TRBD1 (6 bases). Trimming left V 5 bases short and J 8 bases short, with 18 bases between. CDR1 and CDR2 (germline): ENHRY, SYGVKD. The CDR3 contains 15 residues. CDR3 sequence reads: CAISPGHDLAEKLFF. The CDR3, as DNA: TGTGCCATCAGTCCGGGACACGACCTCGCGGAAAAACTGTTTTTT.

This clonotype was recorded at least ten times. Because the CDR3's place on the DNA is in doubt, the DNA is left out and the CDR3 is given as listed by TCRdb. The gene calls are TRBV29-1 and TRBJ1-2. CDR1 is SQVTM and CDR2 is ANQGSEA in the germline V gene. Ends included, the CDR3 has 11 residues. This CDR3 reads CSVGKGNVDTF.

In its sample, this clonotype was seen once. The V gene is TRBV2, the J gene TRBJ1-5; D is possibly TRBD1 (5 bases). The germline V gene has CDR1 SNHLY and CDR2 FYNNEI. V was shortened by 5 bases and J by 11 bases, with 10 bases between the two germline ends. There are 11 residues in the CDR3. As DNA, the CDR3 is TGTGCCAGCAGTCCTCAGGGTTCCCAGCATTTT. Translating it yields CASSPQGSQHF.

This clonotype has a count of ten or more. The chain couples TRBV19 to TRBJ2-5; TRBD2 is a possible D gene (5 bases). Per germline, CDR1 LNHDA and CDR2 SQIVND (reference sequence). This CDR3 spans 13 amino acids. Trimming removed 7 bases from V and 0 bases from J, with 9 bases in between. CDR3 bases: TGTGCCAGTAAGCCGCGGGACCAAGAGACCCAGTACTTC. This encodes CASKPRDQETQYF.

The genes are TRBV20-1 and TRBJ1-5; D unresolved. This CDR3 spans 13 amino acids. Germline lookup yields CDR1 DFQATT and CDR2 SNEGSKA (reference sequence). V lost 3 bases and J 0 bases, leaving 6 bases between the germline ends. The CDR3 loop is CSASPDSNQPQHF. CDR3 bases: TGCAGTGCTAGTCCGGATAGCAATCAGCCCCAGCATTTT.

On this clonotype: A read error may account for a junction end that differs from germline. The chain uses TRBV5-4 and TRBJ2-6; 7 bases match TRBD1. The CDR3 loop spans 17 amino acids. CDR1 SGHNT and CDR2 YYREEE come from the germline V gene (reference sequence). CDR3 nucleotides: TGCGCCAGCAGCCCGACGACAGGGTTCGCCGGGGCCAACGTCCTGACTTTC. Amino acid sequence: CASSPTTGFAGANVLTF.

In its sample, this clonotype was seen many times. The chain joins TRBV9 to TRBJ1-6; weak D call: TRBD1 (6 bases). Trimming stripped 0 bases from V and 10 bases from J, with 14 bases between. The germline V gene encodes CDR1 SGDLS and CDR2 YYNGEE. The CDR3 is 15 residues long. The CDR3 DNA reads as TGTGCCAGCAGCGTAGACCGTACAGGGAGGTCACCCCTCCACTTT. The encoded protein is CASSVDRTGRSPLHF.

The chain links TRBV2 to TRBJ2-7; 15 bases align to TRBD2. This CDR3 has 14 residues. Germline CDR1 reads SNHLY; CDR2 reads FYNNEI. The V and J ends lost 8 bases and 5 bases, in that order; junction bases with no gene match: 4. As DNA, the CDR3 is TGTGCCAGCGGGACTAGCGGGGGGCTCGACGAGCAGTACTTC. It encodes CASGTSGGLDEQYF.

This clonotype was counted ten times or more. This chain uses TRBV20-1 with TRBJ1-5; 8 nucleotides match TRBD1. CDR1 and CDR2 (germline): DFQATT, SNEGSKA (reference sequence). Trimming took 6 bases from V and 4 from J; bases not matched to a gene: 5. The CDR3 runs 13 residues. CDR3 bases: TGCAGTGCCCAAGGACAGGGTAATCAGCCCCAGCATTTT. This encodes CSAQGQGNQPQHF.

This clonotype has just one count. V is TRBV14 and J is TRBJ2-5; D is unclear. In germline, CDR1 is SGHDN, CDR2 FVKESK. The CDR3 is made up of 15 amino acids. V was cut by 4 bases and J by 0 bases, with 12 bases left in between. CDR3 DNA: TGTGCCAGCAGCCGTCGGTCTGGGGACCAAGAGACCCAGTACTTC. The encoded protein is CASSRRSGDQETQYF.

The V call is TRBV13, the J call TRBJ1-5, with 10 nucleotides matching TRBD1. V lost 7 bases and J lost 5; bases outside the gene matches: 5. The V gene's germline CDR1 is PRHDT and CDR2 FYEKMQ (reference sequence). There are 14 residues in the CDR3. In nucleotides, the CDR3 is TGTGCCAGCAAACTAGGGACAGGGGATCAGCCCCAGCATTTT. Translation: CASKLGTGDQPQHF.

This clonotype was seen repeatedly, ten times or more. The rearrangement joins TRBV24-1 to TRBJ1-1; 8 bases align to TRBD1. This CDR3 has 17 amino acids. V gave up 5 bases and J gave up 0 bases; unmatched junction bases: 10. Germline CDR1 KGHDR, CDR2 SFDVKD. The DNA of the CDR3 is TGTGCCACCAGTGGCAACCCTCGGACAGGGCTGAACACTGAAGCTTTCTTT. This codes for CATSGNPRTGLNTEAFF.

The CDR3 here is CASSHQAREETQYF. CDR3 sequence (DNA): TGCGCCAGCAGCCACCAAGCCAGGGAAGAGACCCAGTACTTC. This sequence joins TRBV5-1 and TRBJ2-5, with D maybe TRBD1 (5 bases). Germline loops: CDR1 SGHRS, CDR2 YFSETQ. Between the trimmed V and J ends, which lost 4 bases and 3 bases, there was a span of 13 bases. The CDR3 length is 14 residues.

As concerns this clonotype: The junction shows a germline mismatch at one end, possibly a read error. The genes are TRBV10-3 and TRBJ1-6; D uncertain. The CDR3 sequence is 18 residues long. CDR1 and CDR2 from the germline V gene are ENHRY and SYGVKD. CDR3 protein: CASSEFGQGFSYNSPLHF. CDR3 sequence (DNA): TGTGCCAGCAGTGAATTCGGTCAAGGTTTCTCCTATAATTCACCCCTCCACTTT.

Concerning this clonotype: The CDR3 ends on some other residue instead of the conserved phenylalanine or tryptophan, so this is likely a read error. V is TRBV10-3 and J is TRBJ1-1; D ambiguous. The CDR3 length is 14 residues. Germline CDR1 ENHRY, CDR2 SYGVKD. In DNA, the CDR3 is TGTGCCAGCAGTGAGGGTCTCATGAACACTGAAGCTTTCTCT. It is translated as CASSEGLMNTEAFS.

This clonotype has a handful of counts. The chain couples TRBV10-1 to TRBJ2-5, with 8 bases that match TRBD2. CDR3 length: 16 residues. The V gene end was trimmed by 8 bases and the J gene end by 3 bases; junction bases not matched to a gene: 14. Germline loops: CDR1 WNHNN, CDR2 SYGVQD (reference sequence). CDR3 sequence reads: CASPESDSGEEETQYF. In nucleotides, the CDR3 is TGCGCCAGCCCCGAGTCAGATAGCGGGGAGGAAGAGACCCAGTACTTC.

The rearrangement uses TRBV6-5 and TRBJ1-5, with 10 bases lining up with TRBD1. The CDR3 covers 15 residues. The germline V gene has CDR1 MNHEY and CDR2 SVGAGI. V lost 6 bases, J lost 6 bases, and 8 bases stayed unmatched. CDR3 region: CASRGGTGAGQPQHF. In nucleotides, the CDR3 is TGTGCCAGCAGGGGGGGGACAGGGGCTGGTCAGCCCCAGCATTTT.